A selection of T cell receptor beta chains follows, all from one sample in a study of OX40 agonist ivuxolimab in advanced cancers. Sequencing used immunoSEQ multiplex PCR; TCRdb keeps in-frame clones, though not all of them. The sample yields around 94,000 clones, roughly 90% seen once. Sequenced here: CD4+ or CD8+ T cells sorted from blood, sampled in a trial of the OX40 agonist ivuxolimab. Receptor source: an adult with an advanced solid tumor such as melanoma, head and neck, liver or kidney cancer. Both conserved end residues are part of each CDR3. A D gene is named only where the DNA matches it firmly. The listing skips clone size in some rows; elsewhere it reads once, few, many or a size class.

V,size,J,D,CDR3,DNA
TRBV4-3,.,TRBJ2-1,.,CASSQVSLAHEQFF,TGCGCCAGCAGCCAGGTATCGCTTGCCCATGAGCAGTTCTTC
TRBV2,.,TRBJ1-3,TRBD1,CASPSDRAPGNTIYF,TGTGCCAGCCCTTCGGACAGGGCCCCTGGAAACACCATATATTTT
TRBV15,.,TRBJ2-2,.,CATSRDAADTGELFF,TGTGCCACCAGCAGAGATGCCGCGGACACCGGGGAGCTGTTTTTT
TRBV9,once,TRBJ2-5,TRBD2,CASSVFPTSGGQETQYF,TGTGCCAGCAGCGTATTCCCGACTAGCGGGGGGCAAGAGACCCAGTACTTC
TRBV27,.,TRBJ2-2,.,CASSNTGELFF,TGTGCCAGCAGCAACACCGGGGAGCTGTTTTTT
TRBV5-4,few,TRBJ1-2,.,CASSGFSAPGYTF,TGTGCCAGCAGCGGATTCAGTGCCCCGGGCTACACCTTC
TRBV25-1,.,TRBJ2-7,TRBD1,CASSWDRGLYEQYF,TGTGCCAGCAGTTGGGACAGGGGGTTGTACGAGCAGTACTTC
TRBV29-1,.,TRBJ1-1,TRBD1,CSVGQEALAFF,TGCAGCGTCGGACAGGAGGCTTTGGCTTTCTTT
TRBV27,.,TRBJ2-1,.,CASNPTPGYEQFF,TGTGCCAGCAATCCGACCCCCGGGTATGAGCAGTTCTTC
TRBV4-1,.,TRBJ1-4,.,CASSQAGANEKLFF,TGCGCCAGCAGCCAAGCAGGCGCTAATGAAAAACTGTTTTTT
TRBV29-1,.,TRBJ2-1,.,CSVDMNEQFF,TGCAGCGTTGACATGAATGAGCAGTTCTTC
TRBV6-1,.,TRBJ1-5,.,CASSSRTEFHQPQHF,TGTGCCAGCAGTTCCCGGACAGAGTTCCATCAGCCCCAGCATTTT
TRBV4-1,.,TRBJ2-7,.,CASSQGGPRSSYEQYF,TGCGCCAGCAGCCAGGGCGGGCCCCGCAGCTCCTACGAGCAGTACTTC
TRBV6-5,.,TRBJ1-5,.,CASADGWGQPQHF,TGTGCCAGCGCCGACGGGTGGGGACAGCCCCAGCATTTT
TRBV27,.,TRBJ2-7,TRBD1,CASSQDDRAEREKKYEQYF,TGTGCCAGCAGTCAAGACGACAGGGCCGAAAGGGAAAAGAAATACGAGCAGTACTTC
TRBV4-1,.,TRBJ2-7,.,CASSQVVADYEQYF,TGCGCCAGCAGCCAAGTCGTTGCAGACTACGAGCAGTACTTC
TRBV11-3,.,TRBJ2-7,.,CASSLGAEAYEQYF,TGTGCCAGCAGCTTAGGTGCCGAAGCTTACGAGCAGTACTTC
TRBV7-9,.,TRBJ2-7,.,CASSRPGEVDEQYF,TGTGCCAGCAGCCGCCCGGGGGAGGTGGACGAGCAGTACTTC
TRBV27,.,TRBJ1-5,.,CASSLRARRQGLNQPQHF,TGTGCCAGCAGTTTACGGGCCCGGCGGCAGGGCCTCAATCAGCCCCAGCATTTT
TRBV7-6,once,TRBJ1-2,.,CASSLGSTGGYTF,TGTGCCAGCAGCTTAGGGTCGACTGGTGGCTACACCTTC
TRBV28,.,TRBJ1-4,.,CASSLGKKLFF,TGTGCCAGCAGTTTGGGGAAAAAACTGTTTTTT
TRBV12-5,.,TRBJ2-7,TRBD1,CASGLGYGQEEYEQYF,TGTGCTAGTGGTTTGGGCTACGGACAGGAAGAGTACGAGCAGTACTTC
TRBV15,.,TRBJ1-5,TRBD1,CATSRDGTGDQPQHF,TGTGCCACCAGCAGAGATGGGACAGGGGATCAGCCCCAGCATTTT
TRBV4-1,.,TRBJ2-7,TRBD2,CASSPRLAGTYEQYF,TGCGCCAGCAGCCCAAGACTAGCGGGTACCTACGAGCAGTACTTC
TRBV19,.,TRBJ2-7,TRBD1,CASRFAGTGSYEQYF,TGTGCCAGTAGATTTGCCGGGACAGGCTCCTACGAGCAGTACTTC
TRBV27,.,TRBJ1-1,.,CASSFRGTGTEAFF,TGTGCCAGCAGTTTCAGGGGCACGGGCACTGAGGCTTTCTTT
TRBV14,.,TRBJ1-2,.,CASSPYGSYGYTF,TGTGCCAGCAGCCCCTACGGGAGCTATGGCTACACCTTC
TRBV7-9,.,TRBJ2-1,TRBD2,CASSFKRLAGVRNEQFF,TGTGCCAGCAGCTTCAAAAGACTAGCGGGAGTGAGGAATGAGCAGTTCTTC
TRBV18,.,TRBJ2-7,.,CASSPPGLVHEQYF,TGTGCCAGCTCACCACCGGGATTAGTCCACGAGCAGTACTTC
TRBV5-1,.,TRBJ2-2,TRBD1,CASSLAGQGNTGELFF,TGCGCCAGCAGCTTGGCGGGACAGGGGAACACCGGGGAGCTGTTTTTT
TRBV2,.,TRBJ1-5,TRBD1,CASSVSGQGYSNQPQHF,TGTGCCAGCAGTGTCTCGGGACAGGGGTATAGCAATCAGCCCCAGCATTTT
TRBV19,.,TRBJ2-7,.,CASSSAGPSTYEQYF,TGTGCCAGTAGTTCCGCGGGTCCTTCCACCTACGAGCAGTACTTC
TRBV5-5,.,TRBJ2-7,.,CASSLGPGGSEQYF,TGTGCCAGCAGCTTGGGACCCGGGGGTAGTGAGCAGTACTTC
TRBV27,.,TRBJ2-7,TRBD2,CASSHDELAGAENEQYF,TGTGCCAGCAGTCATGATGAGCTAGCGGGAGCTGAAAACGAGCAGTACTTC